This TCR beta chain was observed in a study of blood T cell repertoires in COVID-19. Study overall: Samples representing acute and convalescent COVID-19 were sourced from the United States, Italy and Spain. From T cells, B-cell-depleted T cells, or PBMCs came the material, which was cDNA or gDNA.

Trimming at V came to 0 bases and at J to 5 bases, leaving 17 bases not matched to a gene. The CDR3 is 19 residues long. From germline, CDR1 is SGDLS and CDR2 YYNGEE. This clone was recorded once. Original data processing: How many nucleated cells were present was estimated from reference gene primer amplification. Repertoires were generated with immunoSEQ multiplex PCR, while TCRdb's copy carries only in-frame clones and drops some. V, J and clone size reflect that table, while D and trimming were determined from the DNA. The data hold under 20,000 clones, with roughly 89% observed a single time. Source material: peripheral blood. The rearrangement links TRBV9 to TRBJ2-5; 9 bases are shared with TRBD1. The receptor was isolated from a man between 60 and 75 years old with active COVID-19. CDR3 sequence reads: CASSVESYRGPRDAETQYF. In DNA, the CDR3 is TGTGCCAGCAGCGTAGAGTCATACAGGGGGCCACGAGACGCGGAGACCCAGTACTTC.